The present TCR beta chain was sequenced within a study of shared clonotypes between healthy human individuals. Study-wide results and limits: Depth of sequencing was expected to influence donor clonotype sharing. Sampling involved blood alone; tissue repertoires likely differ.

Terminally differentiated effector memory CD45RA+ cells were left out of the naive CD8 fraction, which was CD45RO-negative and positively selected for CCR7. Details on this clone: No antigen is known for it.

Repertoires were generated with immunoSEQ multiplex PCR, while TCRdb's copy carries only in-frame clones and drops some. The table lists about 2.2 million clones, just over 90% of them singletons, with about 1.7% in the top ten. The sample was naive CD8+ T cells from PBMCs. The source is a man between 18 and 35 years old in good health. Some clones in this sample may be carry-over from other donors' samples.

The CDR3 DNA reads as TGTGCCAGCAGTGAATGGGGAGGGGTAGAGACCCAGTACTTC. This translates into CASSEWGGVETQYF. The chain joins TRBV25-1 to TRBJ2-5; the match to TRBD2 covers 7 bases. The germline V gene encodes CDR1 MGHDK and CDR2 SYGVNS. CDR3 length: 14 residues. Trimming took 1 base from V and 4 from J; bases not matched to a gene: 3.